The clone carrying this T cell receptor beta chain was seen a few times. Its specificity is unknown. This record comes from a study of T cell repertoires in cytomegalovirus infection. Per germline, CDR1 MNHEY and CDR2 SMNVEV (reference sequence). Trimming took 0 bases from V and 9 from J, leaving 6 bases between them. The CDR3 is made up of 12 amino acids. MiXCR, run by TCRdb on the reads, gives a single entry per CDR3 protein. The data hold approximately 990,000 distinct CDR3 sequences, with approximately 31% observed a single time. Sequenced material: cultured CD8+ T cells from PBMCs, taken from culture after CMV antigen stimulation. This clonotype originated in a human donor in good health (CMV status not recorded). Some clones in this sample may be carry-over from other donors' samples. The chain links TRBV27 to TRBJ2-1; D unresolved. In DNA form, the CDR3 reads TGTGCCAGCAGTTTATCGAATCGTGAGCAGTTCTTC. This encodes CASSLSNREQFF.